The next 27 T cell receptor beta chains were all read from a single sample in a study of T cell responses to AZD1222 COVID-19 vaccine. Profiled with immunoSEQ multiplex PCR; TCRdb holds only in-frame clones, not every one. The sample includes under 150,000 clones, more than 70% of them seen just once. The specimen was peripheral blood, collected on day 0 of AZD1222 vaccination. All receptors come from an adult in good health.

The chain uses TRBV18 and TRBJ2-1, with no clear D. The CDR3 spans 15 residues. The V gene lost 2 bases and the J gene lost 0 bases, with 8 bases spanning the gap. Germline CDR1 reads KGHSH; CDR2 reads LQKENI. CDR3 in amino acids: CASSPGPSSYNEQFF. CDR3 DNA: TGTGCCAGCTCACCAGGGCCTAGCTCCTACAATGAGCAGTTCTTC.

J is TRBJ1-6 and V is TRBV5-5; D ambiguous. The length of the CDR3 is 13 residues. Germline-derived CDR1 and CDR2 are SGHKS and YYEKEE (reference sequence). Trimming shortened V by 0 bases and J by 7 bases, and 5 bases separated the two germline ends. CDR3 DNA sequence: TGTGCCAGCAGCTTGGAAGGGAATTCACCCCTCCACTTT. It is translated as CASSLEGNSPLHF.

On this clone: This sample also contains other DNA sequences that code for the same CDR3. V gene TRBV3-1 (or the pseudogene TRBV3-2) combines with J gene TRBJ1-3, with D unclear. Trimming removed 3 bases from V and 0 bases from J, with 6 bases in between. This CDR3 contains 14 residues. CDR1 is LGHDT and CDR2 is YNNKEL in the germline V gene (reference sequence). CDR3 DNA sequence: TGTGCCAGCAGCCAGTCGGGCTCTGGAAACACCATATATTTT. Protein sequence: CASSQSGSGNTIYF.

About this clone itself: Other DNA variants within this sample encode the same CDR3. The chain uses TRBV7-2 and TRBJ2-1; TRBD2 agrees at 12 bases. CDR1 SGHTA and CDR2 FQGNSA come from the germline V gene. The CDR3 is made up of 16 amino acids. The J segment lost 5 bases and the V segment lost 3 bases, leaving 5 bases of the junction unmatched. CDR3 in amino acids: CASSLGLAGGNNEQFF. The CDR3 coding sequence is TGTGCCAGCAGCTTGGGGCTAGCGGGGGGGAACAATGAGCAGTTCTTC.

V usage is TRBV28 and J usage is TRBJ1-6, with TRBD1 matching over 7 bases. The germline gives CDR1 MDHEN, CDR2 SYDVKM. There are 13 residues in the CDR3. J was trimmed by 9 bases and V by 6 bases; bases with no gene match: 5. CDR3 protein: CASRGQWSSPLHF. Here the CDR3 DNA reads TGTGCCAGCAGGGGACAGTGGAGTTCACCCCTCCACTTT.

The chain recombines TRBV7-9 with TRBJ1-1, with 8 bases aligning to TRBD1. The CDR3 runs 13 residues. In germline, CDR1 is SEHNR, CDR2 FQNEAQ (reference sequence). V dropped 8 bases and J dropped 4; count of bases not matched to a gene: 6. This CDR3 is CASQGAGVTEAFF. The CDR3 coding sequence is TGTGCCAGCCAGGGGGCGGGGGTCACTGAAGCTTTCTTT.

A single count supports this clone. This sequence joins TRBV19 and TRBJ1-2; D gene unclear. V lost 6 bases and J lost 3, with 5 bases in between. In germline, CDR1 is LNHDA, CDR2 SQIVND (reference sequence). This CDR3 region has 11 residues. The CDR3 is CASRVDYGYTF. The DNA of the CDR3 is TGTGCCAGTAGGGTGGACTATGGCTACACCTTC.

The rearrangement links TRBV10-3 to TRBJ1-1, with D perhaps matching TRBD1 (6 bases). Germline CDR1 reads ENHRY; CDR2 reads SYGVKD. Trimming shortened V by 4 bases and J by 1 base, and 13 bases separated the two germline ends. The length of the CDR3 is 15 residues. Written as DNA, the CDR3 is TGTGCCATCAGTGGGGGCAGGGGTGAGAACACTGAAGCTTTCTTT. Residues: CAISGGRGENTEAFF.

The genes are TRBV7-2 and TRBJ1-3, with D perhaps matching TRBD1 (6 bases). Germline values: CDR1 SGHTA, CDR2 FQGNSA. Trimming removed 3 bases at V and 11 bases at J, with 14 bases between. This CDR3 comprises 13 residues. In nucleotides, the CDR3 is TGTGCCAGCAGCTTCGGACAGAGATCGGCCATATATTTT. Amino acids: CASSFGQRSAIYF.

The chain joins TRBV30 to TRBJ2-5, with 9 bases that match TRBD2. The trim removed 4 bases at V and 1 base at J, leaving 1 base unmatched. The CDR3 consists of 13 residues. Germline loops: CDR1 GTSNPN, CDR2 SVGIG (reference sequence). The CDR3 bases are TGTGCCTGGACTAGCGGGACCCAAGAGACCCAGTACTTC. Protein sequence: CAWTSGTQETQYF.

This clone turned up a few times. Distinct nucleotide sequences in the sample also encode this CDR3. The rearrangement links TRBV18 to TRBJ1-3; TRBD1 matches at 7 bases. The CDR3 spans 14 residues. With V trimmed by 6 bases and J by 0 bases, 2 bases remained unmatched. Per the germline V gene, CDR1 is KGHSH and CDR2 is LQKENI. The chain's CDR3 is CASSRDSSGNTIYF. CDR3 DNA sequence: TGTGCCAGCTCCCGGGACAGCTCTGGAAACACCATATATTTT.

The chain has TRBV28 and TRBJ2-5, with 7 bases that match TRBD2. J was trimmed by 2 bases and V by 7 bases; bases with no gene match: 10. The CDR3 length is 15 residues. Per the germline V gene, CDR1 is MDHEN and CDR2 is SYDVKM. CDR3 nucleotides: TGTGCCAGCAATAAACCAGCGGGGATTCAAGAGACCCAGTACTTC. As protein: CASNKPAGIQETQYF.

The chain joins TRBV7-2 to TRBJ2-5; possibly TRBD2 for D (6 bases). The V end was cut by 5 bases, the J end by 0 bases, with 19 bases between. Germline V gives CDR1 SGHTA, CDR2 FQGNSA. The CDR3 is 17 amino acids. DNA for the CDR3: TGTGCCAGCAGCCCCGGGAGAGGTAGCGGCGACCAAGAGACCCAGTACTTC. Amino acids: CASSPGRGSGDQETQYF. Full variable domain (missing parts from reference TRBV7-2 and TRBJ2-5): GAGVSQSPSNKVTEKGKDVELRCDPISGHTALYWYRQSLGQGLEFLIYFQGNSAPDKSGLPSDRFSAERTGGSVSTLTIQRTQQEDSAVYLCASSPGRGSGDQETQYFGPGTRLLVL.

The J gene is TRBJ1-6, the V gene TRBV6-5; 8 nucleotides match TRBD1. With V trimmed by 5 bases and J by 9 bases, 9 bases remained unmatched. This CDR3 has 15 residues. CDR1 and CDR2 (germline): MNHEY, SVGAGI. CDR3 nucleotides: TGTGCCAGCAGTCGACAGGGGTTACTGGGTTCACCCCTCCACTTT. Amino acid sequence: CASSRQGLLGSPLHF.

The CDR3 DNA reads TGTGCCAGCAGCTTAACATCGGGGCGGGGGGTTGAGCAGTTCTTC. Amino acids: CASSLTSGRGVEQFF. V gene TRBV7-2 combines with J gene TRBJ2-1; 8 bases fit TRBD2. This CDR3 region has 15 residues. V was clipped by 2 bases and J by 9 bases; unmatched bases: 9. Germline assignment: CDR1 SGHTA and CDR2 FQGNSA.

This chain connects TRBV7-9 to TRBJ1-4; D gene uncertain. The CDR3 contains 15 residues. Trimming took off 0 bases at V and 4 bases at J, with 9 bases between the two ends. Germline assignment: CDR1 SEHNR and CDR2 FQNEAQ (reference sequence). CDR3 coding DNA: TGTGCCAGCAGCTTAGCCAACAGCGTTAATGAAAAACTGTTTTTT. Its translation: CASSLANSVNEKLFF.

The gene calls are TRBV5-6 and TRBJ1-5; D is unclear. The V and J ends lost 3 bases and 5 bases respectively, with 3 bases between them. The CDR3 runs to 11 residues. The germline gives CDR1 SGHDT, CDR2 YYEEEE. CDR3 sequence: CASSSYQPQHF. CDR3 coding DNA: TGTGCCAGCAGCTCTTATCAGCCCCAGCATTTT.

This clone was recorded only once. The chain combines TRBV9 with TRBJ1-1, with 11 nucleotides matching TRBD1. Germline-derived CDR1 and CDR2 are SGDLS and YYNGEE. The CDR3 runs to 14 residues. The trim removed 3 bases at V and 7 bases at J, leaving 5 bases unmatched. CDR3: CASSARTGGVEAFF. As DNA, the CDR3 is TGTGCCAGCAGCGCTCGGACAGGGGGCGTTGAAGCTTTCTTT.

V and J are TRBV2 and TRBJ2-1, with D possibly TRBD2 on 6 matching bases. Germline CDR1 reads SNHLY; CDR2 reads FYNNEI. V gave up 6 bases and J gave up 8 bases, with 17 bases separating them. The CDR3 runs to 14 residues. CDR3 nucleotides: TGTGCCAGCAGGGAGGGAGTACCTGGGGATGAGCAGTTCTTC. This codes for CASREGVPGDEQFF.

This clone was seen a single time. The V and J genes are TRBV7-2 and TRBJ2-3, with D perhaps matching TRBD2 (6 bases). Germline values: CDR1 SGHTA, CDR2 FQGNSA. The CDR3 spans 14 residues. V was cut by 7 bases and J by 0 bases, with 11 bases left in between. The CDR3 DNA reads as TGTGCCAGCAAGGCGGGGCGTAGCACAGATACGCAGTATTTT. Protein product: CASKAGRSTDTQYF.

V and J are TRBV19 and TRBJ1-4, with 8 nucleotides matching TRBD1. There are 15 residues in the CDR3. The junction had 12 bases not matched to a gene; V was cut back by 10 bases and J by 5 bases. CDR1 LNHDA and CDR2 SQIVND come from the germline V gene (reference sequence). The CDR3 DNA reads as TGTGCCACCTCCGCACTGACAGGGGAGAATGAAAAACTGTTTTTT. Translation: CATSALTGENEKLFF. The whole variable domain, filled in from reference TRBV19 and TRBJ1-4, reads DGGITQSPKYLFRKEGQNVTLSCEQNLNHDAMYWYRQDPGQGLRLIYYSQIVNDFQKGDIAEGYSVSREKKESFPLTVTSAQKNPTAFYLCATSALTGENEKLFFGSGTQLSVL.

This CDR3 is CASSLWTSGAYEQYF. As DNA, the CDR3 is TGTGCCAGCAGCCTCTGGACTAGCGGGGCTTACGAGCAGTACTTC. The V gene is TRBV13, the J gene TRBJ2-7; 12 bases agree with TRBD2. V was clipped by 5 bases and J by 4 bases; unmatched bases: 6. The germline V gene has CDR1 PRHDT and CDR2 FYEKMQ (reference sequence). This CDR3 has 15 amino acids.

The chain uses TRBV7-9 and TRBJ2-7; 8 nucleotides line up with TRBD1. V lost 1 base and J lost 3; bases outside the gene matches: 5. The V gene's germline CDR1 is SEHNR and CDR2 FQNEAQ (reference sequence). The CDR3 contains 15 residues. The DNA of the CDR3 is TGTGCCAGCAGCTTAGATGACAGGGGAAGCTACGAGCAGTACTTC. Residues: CASSLDDRGSYEQYF.

V usage is TRBV5-4 and J usage is TRBJ1-1; no firm D call. Germline loops: CDR1 SGHNT, CDR2 YYREEE (reference sequence). This CDR3 is 15 amino acids long. V lost 0 bases, J lost 0 bases, and 9 bases lay in between. The CDR3 here is CASSLGAGMNTEAFF. The CDR3 DNA is TGTGCCAGCAGCTTGGGAGCAGGAATGAACACTGAAGCTTTCTTT.

The table lists this clone with a count of one. The chain has TRBV3-1 (or the pseudogene TRBV3-2) and TRBJ1-2, with a weak D call TRBD1 (6 bases). The CDR3 covers 16 residues. Per the germline V gene, CDR1 is LGHDT and CDR2 is YNNKEL (reference sequence). V lost 4 bases and J lost 5, with 20 bases in between. The CDR3 loop is CASSRDRLGGVYGYTF. The CDR3 nucleotides read TGTGCCAGCAGCCGAGACCGATTGGGGGGCGTTTATGGCTACACCTTC.

The sample holds a few counts of this clone. The chain employs TRBV28 and TRBJ1-5; tentatively, D is TRBD1 (6 bases). V was trimmed by 8 bases and J by 0 bases, leaving 17 bases between them. Per the germline V gene, CDR1 is MDHEN and CDR2 is SYDVKM. The CDR3 spans 16 residues. DNA of the CDR3: TGTGCCAGCGGGCTATATGGACAGTATAGCAATCAGCCCCAGCATTTT. Translation: CASGLYGQYSNQPQHF. The complete variable domain, with remaining parts taken from reference TRBV28 and TRBJ1-5, reads DVKVTQSSRYLVKRTGEKVFLECVQDMDHENMFWYRQDPGLGLRLIYFSYDVKMKEKGDIPEGYSVSREKKERFSLILESASTNQTSMYLCASGLYGQYSNQPQHFGDGTRLSIL.

Comment on this clone: The same CDR3 can be traced to other DNA sequences in this sample. The chain combines TRBV6-5 with TRBJ1-6; possibly TRBD1 for D (5 bases). There are 13 residues in the CDR3. Germline V gene data show CDR1 as MNHEY and CDR2 as SVGAGI. The V gene lost 5 bases and the J gene lost 7 bases, with 9 bases spanning the gap. CDR3 DNA sequence: TGTGCCAGCAGTCCCGAGGGGAATTCACCCCTCCACTTT. This encodes CASSPEGNSPLHF.